One TCR beta chain is described in this entry. TCRdb keeps only in-frame clones here, not all; method: immunoSEQ multiplex PCR. The sample shows about 83,000 clones, around three quarters of them seen only once. The sample originates from a study of blood T cell repertoires in COVID-19. Study overall: There were acute and convalescent COVID-19 samples, and they came from the United States, Italy and Spain.

The germline V gene encodes CDR1 DFQATT and CDR2 SNEGSKA (reference sequence). Deletions cut 7 bases from V and 2 bases from J, with 9 bases between. The CDR3 is made up of 11 amino acids. This rearrangement joins TRBV20-1 to TRBJ2-7; possible D gene TRBD2, 5 bases. The TCR was taken from a woman older than 75 with active or convalescent COVID-19. Sequencing was performed on peripheral blood. CDR3 coding DNA: TGCAGTGTCCCCGGGACCTACGAGCAGTACTTC. This sequence encodes CSVPGTYEQYF.